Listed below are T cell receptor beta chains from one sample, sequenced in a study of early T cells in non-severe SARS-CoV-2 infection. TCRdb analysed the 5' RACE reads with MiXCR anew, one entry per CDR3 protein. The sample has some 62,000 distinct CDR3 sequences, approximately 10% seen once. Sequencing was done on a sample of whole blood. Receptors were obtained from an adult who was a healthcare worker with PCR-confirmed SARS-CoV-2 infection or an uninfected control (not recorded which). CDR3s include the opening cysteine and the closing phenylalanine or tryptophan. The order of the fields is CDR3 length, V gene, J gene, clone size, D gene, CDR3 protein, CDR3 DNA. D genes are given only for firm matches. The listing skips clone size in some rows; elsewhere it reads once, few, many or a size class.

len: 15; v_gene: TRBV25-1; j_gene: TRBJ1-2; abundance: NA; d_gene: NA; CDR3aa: CASSEWTPGRYGYTF; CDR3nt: TGTGCCAGCAGTGAATGGACTCCCGGAAGGTATGGCTACACCTTC
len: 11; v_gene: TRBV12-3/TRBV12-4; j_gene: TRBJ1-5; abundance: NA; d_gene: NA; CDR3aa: CASSLSQPQHF; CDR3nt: TGTGCCAGCAGTTTAAGTCAGCCCCAGCATTTT
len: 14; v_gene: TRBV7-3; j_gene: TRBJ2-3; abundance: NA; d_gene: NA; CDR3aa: CASSSGLRTDTQYF; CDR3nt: TGTGCCAGCAGCTCGGGACTCCGCACAGATACGCAGTATTTT
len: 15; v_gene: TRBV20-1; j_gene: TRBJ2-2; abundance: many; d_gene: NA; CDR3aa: CSARDGAENTGELFF; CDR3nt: TGCAGTGCTAGAGATGGGGCAGAGAACACCGGGGAGCTGTTTTTT
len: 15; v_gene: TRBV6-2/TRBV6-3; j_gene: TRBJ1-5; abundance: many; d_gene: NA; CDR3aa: CASSAGVSSYQPQHF; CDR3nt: TGTGCCAGCAGTGCCGGGGTTAGTAGCTATCAGCCCCAGCATTTT
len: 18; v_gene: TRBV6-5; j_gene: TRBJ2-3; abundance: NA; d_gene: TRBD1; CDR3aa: CASSYSKTGGPSTDTQYF; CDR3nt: TGTGCCAGCAGTTACTCCAAGACAGGGGGCCCCAGCACAGATACGCAGTATTTT
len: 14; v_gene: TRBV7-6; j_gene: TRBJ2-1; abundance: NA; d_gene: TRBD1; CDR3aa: CASSVRQGTDEQFF; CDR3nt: TGTGCCAGCAGCGTCCGACAGGGGACGGATGAGCAGTTCTTC
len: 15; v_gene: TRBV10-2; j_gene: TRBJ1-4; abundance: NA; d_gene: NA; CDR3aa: CASSEGYSLNEKLFF; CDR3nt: TGCGCCAGCAGTGAGGGATACTCCCTGAATGAAAAACTGTTTTTT
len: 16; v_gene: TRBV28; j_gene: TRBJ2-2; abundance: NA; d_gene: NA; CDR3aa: CASSTPRARGTGELFF; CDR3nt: TGTGCCAGCAGCACCCCTCGGGCCCGAGGGACCGGGGAGCTGTTTTTT
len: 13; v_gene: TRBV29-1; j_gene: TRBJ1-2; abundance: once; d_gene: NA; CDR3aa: CSVQRTDNYGYTF; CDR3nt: TGCAGCGTCCAACGGACGGATAACTATGGCTACACCTTC
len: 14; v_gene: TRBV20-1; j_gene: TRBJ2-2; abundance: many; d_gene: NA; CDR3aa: CSASRQANTGELFF; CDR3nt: TGCAGTGCTAGTAGGCAGGCGAACACCGGGGAGCTGTTTTTT
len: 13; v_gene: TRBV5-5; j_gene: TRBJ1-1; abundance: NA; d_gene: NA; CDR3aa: CASSRGGQPEAFF; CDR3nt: TGTGCCAGCAGCCGAGGTGGACAGCCTGAAGCTTTCTTT
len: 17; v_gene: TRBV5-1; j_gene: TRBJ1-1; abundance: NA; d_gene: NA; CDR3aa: CASSFLARGAVNTEAFF; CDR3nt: TGCGCCAGCAGCTTTTTGGCACGGGGGGCAGTGAACACTGAAGCTTTCTTT
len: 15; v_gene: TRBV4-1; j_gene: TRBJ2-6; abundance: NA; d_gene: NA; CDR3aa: CASSPEFSGANVLTF; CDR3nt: TGCGCCAGCAGCCCCGAATTCTCTGGGGCCAACGTCCTGACTTTC
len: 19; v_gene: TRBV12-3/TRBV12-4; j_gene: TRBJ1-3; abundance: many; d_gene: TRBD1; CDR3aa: CASSQLGGTGSGSGNTIYF; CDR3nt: TGTGCCAGCAGCCAACTTGGAGGGACAGGGAGCGGCTCTGGAAACACCATATATTTT
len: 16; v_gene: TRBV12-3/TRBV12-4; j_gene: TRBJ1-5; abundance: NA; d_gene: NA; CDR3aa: CASSPNFRRDNQPQHF; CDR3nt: TGTGCCAGCAGCCCAAATTTTAGACGGGACAATCAGCCCCAGCATTTT
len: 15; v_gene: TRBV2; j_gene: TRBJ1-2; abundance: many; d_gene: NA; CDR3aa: CASNLRGVRTYGYTF; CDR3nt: TGTGCCAGCAACCTGAGGGGGGTAAGGACCTATGGCTACACCTTC
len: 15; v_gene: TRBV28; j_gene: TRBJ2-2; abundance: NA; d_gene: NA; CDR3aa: CASSFEVLAGGELFF; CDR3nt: TGTGCCAGCAGTTTCGAGGTTCTTGCTGGGGGGGAGCTGTTTTTT
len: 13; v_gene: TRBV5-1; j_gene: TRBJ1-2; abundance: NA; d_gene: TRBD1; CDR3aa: CASSLGQGDGYTF; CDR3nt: TGCGCCAGCAGCTTGGGACAGGGGGATGGCTACACCTTC
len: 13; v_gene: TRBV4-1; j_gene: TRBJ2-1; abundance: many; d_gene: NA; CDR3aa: CASSQQLYNEQFF; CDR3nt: TGCGCCAGCAGCCAACAATTGTACAATGAGCAGTTCTTC
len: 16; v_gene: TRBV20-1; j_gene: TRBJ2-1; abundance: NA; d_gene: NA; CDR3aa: CSAREGGVSSYNEQFF; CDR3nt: TGCAGTGCTAGAGAGGGCGGGGTGAGCTCCTACAATGAGCAGTTCTTC
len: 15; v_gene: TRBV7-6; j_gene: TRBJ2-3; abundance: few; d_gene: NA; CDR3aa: CASSTGAGATDTQYF; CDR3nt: TGTGCCAGCAGCACCGGTGCAGGGGCCACAGATACGCAGTATTTT
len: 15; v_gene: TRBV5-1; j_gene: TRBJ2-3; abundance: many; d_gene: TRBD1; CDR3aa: CASSSGTGGTDTQYF; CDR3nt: TGCGCCAGCAGCTCCGGGACAGGCGGCACAGATACGCAGTATTTT
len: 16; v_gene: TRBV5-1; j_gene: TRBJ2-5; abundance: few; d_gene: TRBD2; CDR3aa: CASSLETSGGLATQYF; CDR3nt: TGCGCCAGCAGCTTGGAGACTAGCGGGGGGCTGGCGACCCAGTACTTC
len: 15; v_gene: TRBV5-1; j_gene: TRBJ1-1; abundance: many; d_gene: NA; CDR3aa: CASSLVGQWGTEAFF; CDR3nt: TGCGCCAGCAGCTTGGTTGGGCAGTGGGGCACTGAAGCTTTCTTT
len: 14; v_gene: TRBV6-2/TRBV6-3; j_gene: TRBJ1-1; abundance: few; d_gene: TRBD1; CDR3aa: CASSANRGYTEAFF; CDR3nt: TGTGCCAGCAGTGCGAACAGGGGCTACACTGAAGCTTTCTTT
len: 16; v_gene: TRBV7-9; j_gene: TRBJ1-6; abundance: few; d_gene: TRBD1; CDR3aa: CASSQGQGFYNSPLHF; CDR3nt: TGTGCCAGCAGCCAGGGACAGGGGTTCTATAATTCACCCCTCCACTTT
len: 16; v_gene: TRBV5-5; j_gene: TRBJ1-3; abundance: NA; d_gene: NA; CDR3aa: CASSLVQGNAGNTIYF; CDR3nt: TGTGCCAGCAGCTTGGTCCAGGGAAATGCTGGAAACACCATATATTTT
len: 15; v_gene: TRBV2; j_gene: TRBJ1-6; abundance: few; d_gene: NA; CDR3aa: CASSESGQGPSPLHF; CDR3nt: TGTGCCAGCAGTGAATCGGGGCAGGGACCATCACCCCTCCACTTT
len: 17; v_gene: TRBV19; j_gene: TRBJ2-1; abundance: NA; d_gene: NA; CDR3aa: CASSTTSGGSSYNEQFF; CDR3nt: TGTGCCAGTAGTACCACCTCTGGCGGTAGCTCCTACAATGAGCAGTTCTTC
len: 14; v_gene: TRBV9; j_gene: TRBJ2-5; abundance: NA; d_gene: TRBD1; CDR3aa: CASSETGGKETQYF; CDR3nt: TGTGCCAGCAGCGAGACAGGGGGAAAAGAGACCCAGTACTTC
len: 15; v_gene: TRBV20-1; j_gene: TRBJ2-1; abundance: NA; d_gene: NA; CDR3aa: CSAHRTTSSYNEQFF; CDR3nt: TGCAGTGCCCACAGGACTACCTCCTCCTACAATGAACAGTTCTTC
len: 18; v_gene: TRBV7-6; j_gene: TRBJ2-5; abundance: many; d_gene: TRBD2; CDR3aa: CASSLSPSGGVRQETQYF; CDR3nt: TGTGCCAGCAGCTTAAGTCCTAGCGGGGGGGTACGGCAAGAGACCCAGTACTTC
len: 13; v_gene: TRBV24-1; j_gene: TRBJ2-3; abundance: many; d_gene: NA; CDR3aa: CATVGYSTDTQYF; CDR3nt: TGTGCCACCGTGGGGTACAGCACAGATACGCAGTATTTT
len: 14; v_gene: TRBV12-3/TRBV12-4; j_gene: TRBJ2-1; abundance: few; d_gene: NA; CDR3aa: CASSPMAVRGEQFF; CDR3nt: TGTGCCAGCAGTCCCATGGCGGTCCGGGGTGAGCAGTTCTTC
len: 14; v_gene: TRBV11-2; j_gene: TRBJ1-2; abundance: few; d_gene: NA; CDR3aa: CASSLGDGNYGYTF; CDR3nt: TGTGCCAGCAGCTTAGGGGACGGTAACTATGGCTACACCTTC
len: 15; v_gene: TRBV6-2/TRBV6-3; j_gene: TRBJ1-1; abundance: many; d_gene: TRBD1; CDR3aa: CASSLRGTGGTEAFF; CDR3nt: TGTGCCAGCAGTCTCCGCGGGACAGGAGGGACTGAAGCTTTCTTT
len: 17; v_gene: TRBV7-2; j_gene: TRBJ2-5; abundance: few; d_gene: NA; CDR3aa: CASSPSRIRVFGQTQYF; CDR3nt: TGTGCCAGCAGCCCCAGTAGAATAAGGGTTTTTGGACAGACCCAGTACTTC
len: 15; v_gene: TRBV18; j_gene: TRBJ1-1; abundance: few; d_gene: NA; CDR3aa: CASSPRQQMNTEAFF; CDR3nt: TGTGCCAGCTCACCAAGACAGCAAATGAACACTGAAGCTTTCTTT
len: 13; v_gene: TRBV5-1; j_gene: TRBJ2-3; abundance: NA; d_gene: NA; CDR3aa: CASSFASTDTQYF; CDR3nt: TGCGCCAGCAGCTTCGCCAGCACAGATACGCAGTATTTT
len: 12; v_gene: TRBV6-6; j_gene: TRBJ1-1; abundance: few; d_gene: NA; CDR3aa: CASSYLDTEAFF; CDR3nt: TGTGCCAGCAGTTACTTGGACACTGAAGCTTTCTTT
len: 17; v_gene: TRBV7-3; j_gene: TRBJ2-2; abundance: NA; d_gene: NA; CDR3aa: CASSLFAGTGNTGELFF; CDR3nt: TGTGCCAGCAGCTTATTCGCTGGGACTGGGAACACCGGGGAGCTGTTTTTT
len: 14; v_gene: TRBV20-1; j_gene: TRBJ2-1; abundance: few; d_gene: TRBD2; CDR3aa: CSAEAGGPGNEQFF; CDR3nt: TGCAGTGCTGAAGCGGGGGGGCCTGGAAATGAGCAGTTCTTC
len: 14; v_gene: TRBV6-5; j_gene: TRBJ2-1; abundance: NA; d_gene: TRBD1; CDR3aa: CASSYDRGLNEQFF; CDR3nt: TGTGCCAGCAGTTACGACAGGGGGCTGAATGAGCAGTTCTTC
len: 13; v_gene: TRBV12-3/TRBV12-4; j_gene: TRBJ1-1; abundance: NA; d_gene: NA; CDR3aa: CASSFERNTEAFF; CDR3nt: TGTGCCAGCAGTTTCGAGAGGAACACTGAAGCTTTCTTT
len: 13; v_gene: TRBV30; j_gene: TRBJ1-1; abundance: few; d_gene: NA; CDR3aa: CAWQYRVYTEAFF; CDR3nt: TGTGCCTGGCAGTACAGGGTTTATACTGAAGCTTTCTTT
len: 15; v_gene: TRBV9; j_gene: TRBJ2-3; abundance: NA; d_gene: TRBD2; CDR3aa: CASSVGSSGGDTQYF; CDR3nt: TGTGCCAGCAGCGTAGGAAGTAGCGGGGGGGATACGCAGTATTTT
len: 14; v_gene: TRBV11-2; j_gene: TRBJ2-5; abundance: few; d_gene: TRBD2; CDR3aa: CASSVRLAKETQYF; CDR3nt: TGTGCCAGCAGCGTCCGACTAGCGAAAGAGACCCAGTACTTC
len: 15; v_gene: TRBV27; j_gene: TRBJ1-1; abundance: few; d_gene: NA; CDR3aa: CASSFSKNRNTEAFF; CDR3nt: TGTGCCAGCAGTTTCTCAAAGAATCGGAACACTGAAGCTTTCTTT
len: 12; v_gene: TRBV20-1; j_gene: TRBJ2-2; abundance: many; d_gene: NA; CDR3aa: CSAHRNTGELFF; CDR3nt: TGCAGTGCTCACAGGAACACCGGGGAGCTGTTTTTT
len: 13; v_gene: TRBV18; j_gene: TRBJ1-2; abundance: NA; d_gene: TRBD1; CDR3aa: CASSPGQGAVDTF; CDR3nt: TGTGCCAGCTCACCGGGACAGGGCGCCGTAGACACCTTC
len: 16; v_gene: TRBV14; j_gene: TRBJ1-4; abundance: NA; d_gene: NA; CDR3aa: CASSSITRHTNEKLFF; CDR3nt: TGTGCCAGCAGCTCTATCACGAGACATACTAATGAAAAACTGTTTTTT
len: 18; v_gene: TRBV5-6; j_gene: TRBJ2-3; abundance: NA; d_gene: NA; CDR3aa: CASSPHRKGVRGTDTQYF; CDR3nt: TGTGCCAGCAGCCCACATCGCAAGGGTGTACGGGGGACAGATACGCAGTATTTT
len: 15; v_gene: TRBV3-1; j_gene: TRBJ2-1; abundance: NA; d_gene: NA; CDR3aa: CASSHPVARPDEQFF; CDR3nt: TGTGCCAGCAGCCATCCCGTAGCGAGACCCGATGAGCAGTTCTTC
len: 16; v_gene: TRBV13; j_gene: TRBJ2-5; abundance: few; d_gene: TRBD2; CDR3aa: CASSLGLRLAAETQYF; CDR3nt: TGTGCCAGCAGCTTAGGCTTGAGACTAGCAGCGGAGACCCAGTACTTC
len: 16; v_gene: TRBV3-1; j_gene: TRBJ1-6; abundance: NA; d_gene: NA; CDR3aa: CASSQSRGDYNSPLHF; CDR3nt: TGTGCCAGCAGCCAATCTAGGGGCGATTATAATTCACCCCTCCACTTT